Described below is a single T cell receptor beta chain sequence and its context. Its antigen is unidentified. The source of the sample is a study of T and B cells in COVID-19 patients. Study-wide context: Of around 21 active-infection patients, some 18 carried comorbidities linked to unfavorable COVID-19 outcome. Study-level points and caveats: Highly clonal in active COVID-19, TRB repertoires exceeded healthy-donor diversity and richness at recovery. In COVID-19 patients, T cell receptor beta variable and joining gene use was reportedly strongly skewed.

Trimming took off 1 base at V and 8 bases at J, with 12 bases between the two ends. This CDR3 is built from 14 residues. Germline V gene lookup returns CDR1 SEHNR and CDR2 FQNEAQ (reference sequence). Each TRB amplification used roughly 250-550 ng of genomic DNA from blood. TRB rearrangements were amplified by multiplex PCR with BIOMED2 TRB-A/B primers. TCRdb re-called the multiplex PCR reads through MiXCR, storing one row per CDR3 protein. The profile shows over 2,000 distinct CDR3 sequences, about 26% of them singletons. This rearrangement joins TRBV7-9 to TRBJ2-1; TRBD2 might be the D (6 bases). The sequenced material came from blood. This sequence originates from a human donor with active COVID-19. The CDR3 reads CASSLEWTGDEQFF. The CDR3 nucleotides are TGTGCCAGCAGCTTAGAATGGACGGGGGATGAGCAGTTCTTC.